This entry lists 31 T cell receptor beta chains sequenced from one sample in a study of shared clonotypes between healthy human individuals. Sequencing was performed with immunoSEQ multiplex PCR; in TCRdb, only in-frame clones are kept and a portion is missing. Counted here are about 380,000 clones, just over 95% occurring once; the ten biggest clones make up about 0.32%. Sequencing was carried out using memory CD8+ T cells sorted from blood. Subset given: CD45RO+ cells pooled with CCR7-negative TemRA cells. The source is a young man in good health.

This chain joins TRBV11-2 and TRBJ1-1; tentatively, D is TRBD1 (6 bases). Per the germline V gene, CDR1 is SGHAT and CDR2 is FQNNGV. CDR3 size: 15 residues. Trimming removed 5 bases from V and 1 base from J, with 14 bases in between. CDR3 loop: CASSPKGGRNTEAFF. The CDR3 DNA reads as TGTGCCAGCAGCCCAAAGGGGGGGCGGAACACTGAAGCTTTCTTT. Complete variable domain (other parts from reference TRBV11-2 and TRBJ1-1): EAGVAQSPRYKIIEKRQSVAFWCNPISGHATLYWYQQILGQGPKLLIQFQNNGVVDDSQLPKDRFSAERLKGVDSTLKIQPAKLEDSAVYLCASSPKGGRNTEAFFGQGTRLTVV.

The chain employs TRBV21-1 and TRBJ2-7; the table's D call, TRBD2, was not checked against the DNA. TRBV21-1 is a recognized pseudogene. The CDR3 loop spans 14 amino acids. The CDR3 coding sequence is TGTGCCAGCTTGATAGCGGGAGACTCCTACGAGCAGTACTTC. Translated: CASLIAGDSYEQYF.

The chain has TRBV2 and TRBJ2-4; 13 bases map to TRBD2. Per the germline V gene, CDR1 is SNHLY and CDR2 is FYNNEI. V shed 6 bases, J shed 1 base, and the junction held 9 bases outside the gene matches. The CDR3 is made up of 18 amino acids. The CDR3 sequence is CASRGGLAGPSAKNIQYF. CDR3 nucleotides: TGTGCCAGCAGGGGGGGACTAGCGGGGCCCTCGGCCAAAAACATTCAGTACTTC.

This clone has only one observation. The chain combines TRBV4-1 with TRBJ2-1; perhaps D is TRBD1 or TRBD2 (5 bases each). The germline CDR1 and CDR2 sequences are MGHRA and YSYEKL. V lost 1 base and J 8 bases, leaving 18 bases between the germline ends. CDR3 length equals 16 residues. CDR3 sequence: CASSQGYMGRRDEQFF. The CDR3 DNA sequence: TGCGCCAGCAGCCAAGGGTATATGGGACGTCGCGATGAGCAGTTCTTC.

The chain uses TRBV4-2 and TRBJ2-3; the match to TRBD2 covers 12 bases. The CDR3 covers 16 residues. Germline V gene sequence: CDR1 LGHNA, CDR2 YNFKEQ. V trimming: 0 bases; J trimming: 9 bases; junction bases outside the gene matches: 7. The CDR3 DNA follows: TGTGCCAGCAGCCAAGAGGAGACTAGCGGGAGTAAGACGCAGTATTTT. It yields the protein CASSQEETSGSKTQYF.

The genes are TRBV11-2 and TRBJ2-1, with D possibly being TRBD1 (6 bases). Trimming stripped 0 bases from V and 6 bases from J, with 12 bases between. Germline loops: CDR1 SGHAT, CDR2 FQNNGV. The CDR3 is made up of 15 amino acids. The CDR3 sequence is CASSLEGLGGNEQFF. DNA of the CDR3: TGTGCCAGCAGCTTAGAAGGGCTAGGGGGCAATGAGCAGTTCTTC. The entire variable domain, with the rest obtained from reference TRBV11-2 and TRBJ2-1, is as follows: EAGVAQSPRYKIIEKRQSVAFWCNPISGHATLYWYQQILGQGPKLLIQFQNNGVVDDSQLPKDRFSAERLKGVDSTLKIQPAKLEDSAVYLCASSLEGLGGNEQFFGPGTRLTVL.

Concerning this clone: No conserved phenylalanine or tryptophan is present at the end of the CDR3, so a read error is the likely explanation. It is unclear where the CDR3 begins or ends on the DNA, so no DNA is shown, and the CDR3 is as TCRdb lists it. The V call is TRBV6-4, the J call TRBJ2-7; TRBD2, the table's D call, lacks a check against the DNA. 10 amino acids form the CDR3, both terminal residues included. Germline lookup yields CDR1 MRHNA and CDR2 SNTAGT. The CDR3: CASRPARGLS.

The genes are TRBV5-4 and TRBJ2-7; D is perhaps TRBD1 (6 bases). This CDR3 region has 14 residues. Germline CDR1 reads SGHNT; CDR2 reads YYREEE (reference sequence). Trimming removed 4 bases from V and 5 bases from J, with 16 bases in between. CDR3 coding DNA: TGTGCCAGCAGCCGCGACAGGAACCTCGACGAGCAGTACTTC. Amino acids: CASSRDRNLDEQYF.

This chain links TRBV7-2 with TRBJ2-7, with D uncertain. Trimming cost V 3 bases and J 6 bases, with 6 bases left between them. This CDR3 is built from 11 residues. Germline V gene lookup returns CDR1 SGHTA and CDR2 FQGNSA. The CDR3 spells CASSLRLEQYF. In DNA form, the CDR3 reads TGTGCCAGCAGCTTGAGACTCGAGCAGTACTTC.

This clone was seen only once. The chain joins TRBV4-1 to TRBJ2-7, with 7 bases aligning to TRBD1. V shed 0 bases and J 0 bases; nucleotides not matched to a gene: 2. The CDR3 is 15 residues long. CDR1 and CDR2 from the germline V gene are MGHRA and YSYEKL. CDR3 residues: CASSQEPGGSYEQYF. The CDR3 nucleotides are TGCGCCAGCAGCCAAGAACCAGGGGGCTCCTACGAGCAGTACTTC.

The V and J genes are TRBV10-3 and TRBJ1-1, with D tentatively TRBD1 (6 bases). Trimming shortened V by 6 bases and J by 0 bases, and 8 bases separated the two germline ends. This CDR3 spans 13 amino acids. Per germline, CDR1 ENHRY and CDR2 SYGVKD. CDR3 coding DNA: TGTGCCATCAGACAGGGAATGAACACTGAAGCTTTCTTT. Translated: CAIRQGMNTEAFF.

V is TRBV6-6 and J is TRBJ2-7; 9 bases map to TRBD1. This CDR3 region has 14 residues. The trim removed 6 bases at V and 2 bases at J, leaving 5 bases unmatched. From germline, CDR1 is MNHNY and CDR2 SVGAGI (reference sequence). For the CDR3, the DNA is TGTGCCAGCAGGACAGGGGGTCAGACCTACGAGCAGTACTTC. Translated, it gives CASRTGGQTYEQYF.

The genes are TRBV6-6 and TRBJ1-6; D call uncertain. There are 11 residues in the CDR3. The V end was cut by 6 bases, the J end by 11 bases, with 8 bases between. Germline V lookup: CDR1 MNHNY, CDR2 SVGAGI (reference sequence). In DNA form, the CDR3 reads TGTGCCAGCAGCGGCGGACCACCCCTCCACTTT. Translating it yields CASSGGPPLHF.

In DNA, the CDR3 is TGCAGCGTTGTAAATCGGCTAGGGAACAATGAGCAGTTCTTC. Its translation is CSVVNRLGNNEQFF. The chain has TRBV29-1 and TRBJ2-1; D is unclear. This CDR3 spans 14 amino acids. Germline CDR1 reads SQVTM; CDR2 reads ANQGSEA. V lost 4 bases and J lost 5, with 15 bases in between.

The rearrangement uses TRBV28 and TRBJ2-4; D gene ambiguous. V dropped 3 bases and J dropped 6 bases, with 9 bases sitting between them. The length of the CDR3 is 13 residues. In germline, CDR1 is MDHEN, CDR2 SYDVKM. The CDR3 reads CASSLSMGNIQYF. For the CDR3, the DNA is TGTGCCAGCAGTTTGAGTATGGGAAACATTCAGTACTTC.

The gene calls are TRBV10-1 and TRBJ1-5; D gene unclear. From germline, CDR1 is WNHNN and CDR2 SYGVQD (reference sequence). This CDR3 is 14 amino acids long. V dropped 8 bases and J dropped 0 bases, with 11 bases sitting between them. DNA of the CDR3: TGCGCCAGCGGACCAGGAGCTAGCAATCAGCCCCAGCATTTT. Its protein is CASGPGASNQPQHF.

Only one count was recorded for this clone. Within the sample, other DNA sequences also encode this same CDR3. The chain has TRBV7-3 and TRBJ2-7; D perhaps matches TRBD1 (6 bases). The CDR3 sequence is 14 residues long. Germline V gene sequence: CDR1 SGHTA, CDR2 FQGTGA. V was trimmed by 0 bases and J by 0 bases, leaving 6 bases between them. Written as DNA, the CDR3 is TGTGCCAGCAGCTTAACAGGGGGCTCCTACGAGCAGTACTTC. Protein sequence: CASSLTGGSYEQYF.

The rearrangement joins TRBV18 to TRBJ1-1; unclear D gene. V lost 0 bases and J 1 base, leaving 6 bases between the germline ends. CDR3 length: 14 residues. CDR1 and CDR2 from the germline V gene are KGHSH and LQKENI. DNA for the CDR3: TGTGCCAGCTCACCACCGGGTCAGAACACTGAAGCTTTCTTT. This translates into CASSPPGQNTEAFF.

The CDR3 DNA reads TGTGCCAGCGCACAGCGGAGCACAGATACGCAGTATTTT. Encoded protein: CASAQRSTDTQYF. The chain joins TRBV6-5 to TRBJ2-3; weak D call: TRBD2 (5 bases). V was cut by 8 bases and J by 0 bases, with 9 bases left in between. Germline V lookup: CDR1 MNHEY, CDR2 SVGAGI. This CDR3 region has 13 residues.

V usage is TRBV19 and J usage is TRBJ1-5, with a possible D match to TRBD1 (5 bases). Germline CDR1 reads LNHDA; CDR2 reads SQIVND (reference sequence). The CDR3 totals 16 residues. Trimming took off 4 bases at V and 4 bases at J, with 17 bases between the two ends. In DNA form, the CDR3 reads TGTGCCAGTAGTAAACTCCAGGGAACAAGGAATCAGCCCCAGCATTTT. Translated, it gives CASSKLQGTRNQPQHF.

V gene TRBV5-1 combines with J gene TRBJ2-3, with 14 positions matching TRBD2. The junction had 9 bases not matched to a gene; V was cut back by 4 bases and J by 2 bases. Germline V CDR1 and CDR2: SGHRS, YFSETQ. This CDR3 contains 18 residues. The CDR3 DNA follows: TGCGCCAGCAGCCCAGGACTAGCGGGAGGATTAACCACAGATACGCAGTATTTT. As protein: CASSPGLAGGLTTDTQYF.

The chain joins TRBV30 to TRBJ2-7; TRBD1 agrees at 10 bases. The CDR3 sequence is 12 residues long. The junction had 3 bases not matched to a gene; V was cut back by 5 bases and J by 5 bases. Germline CDR1 GTSNPN, CDR2 SVGIG (reference sequence). DNA for the CDR3: TGTGCCTGGGACAGGGGGCTAAACGAGCAGTACTTC. Protein: CAWDRGLNEQYF.

The chain couples TRBV5-1 to TRBJ2-1, with TRBD2 identical over 10 bases. After removal of 3 bases from V and 5 bases from J, the junction contained 2 bases not matched to a gene. Germline CDR1 SGHRS, CDR2 YFSETQ. This CDR3 has 14 amino acids. In nucleotides, the CDR3 is TGCGCCAGCAGCTCTAGCGGGAGTAACAATGAGCAGTTCTTC. It encodes CASSSSGSNNEQFF. Full variable domain (remainder filled in from reference TRBV5-1 and TRBJ2-1): KAGVTQTPRYLIKTRGQQVTLSCSPISGHRSVSWYQQTPGQGLQFLFEYFSETQRNKGNFPGRFSGRQFSNSRSEMNVSTLELGDSALYLCASSSSGSNNEQFFGPGTRLTVL.

V and J are TRBV28 and TRBJ1-2, with unresolved D. Per the germline V gene, CDR1 is MDHEN and CDR2 is SYDVKM. This CDR3 region has 13 residues. V lost 10 bases and J 0 bases, leaving 12 bases between the germline ends. This CDR3 reads CAIGRTANYGYTF. DNA for the CDR3: TGTGCCATCGGGCGGACCGCTAACTATGGCTACACCTTC.

The rearrangement uses TRBV15 and TRBJ2-7; D might be TRBD1 (6 bases). The CDR3 loop spans 12 amino acids. Germline V gene data show CDR1 as LNHNV and CDR2 as YYDKDF (reference sequence). The V end was cut by 5 bases, the J end by 5 bases, with 10 bases between. CDR3: CATSRHRDEQYF. CDR3 coding DNA: TGTGCCACCAGCCGACACAGGGACGAGCAGTACTTC.

The genes are TRBV7-6 and TRBJ2-5, with 7 bases lining up with TRBD2. There are 13 residues in the CDR3. Germline assignment: CDR1 SGHVS and CDR2 FNYEAQ. V lost 5 bases, J lost 5 bases, and 5 bases stayed unmatched. DNA for the CDR3: TGTGCCAGCAGCCGGACCGGGGGGGAGACCCAGTACTTC. Its protein product is CASSRTGGETQYF.

CDR3 DNA sequence: TGTGCCACCAGCAGAAAGGGCGGGGATACGCAGTATTTT. Translated, it gives CATSRKGGDTQYF. The rearrangement uses TRBV15 and TRBJ2-3, with D possibly matching TRBD2 (5 bases). Trimming took 2 bases from V and 6 from J, leaving 9 bases between them. Germline CDR1 LNHNV, CDR2 YYDKDF (reference sequence). The CDR3 contains 13 residues.

The chain couples TRBV15 to TRBJ2-7; D gene ambiguous. V was trimmed by 4 bases and J by 4 bases, leaving 17 bases between them. The CDR3 runs to 15 residues. Germline CDR1 is LNHNV and CDR2 is YYDKDF (reference sequence). CDR3 DNA: TGTGCCACCAGCACCGGGCTCGGTGGCAGTTACGAGCAGTACTTC. Protein: CATSTGLGGSYEQYF.

This chain connects TRBV28 to TRBJ1-1; the D is unclear. CDR3 length: 15 residues. V was trimmed by 5 bases and J by 5 bases, leaving 18 bases between them. The germline CDR1 and CDR2 sequences are MDHEN and SYDVKM. Written as DNA, the CDR3 is TGTGCCAGCAGTCCCCAGGAATTCGTGGTGACTGAAGCTTTCTTT. As protein: CASSPQEFVVTEAFF.

The CDR3 DNA is TGTGCCAGCAGTGCCACAGGGGGGGGAAAAAACATTCAGTACTTC. It yields the protein CASSATGGGKNIQYF. The chain links TRBV28 to TRBJ2-4; D is perhaps TRBD1 (8 bases). V dropped 5 bases and J dropped 4 bases, with 15 bases sitting between them. The CDR3 spans 15 residues. CDR1 MDHEN and CDR2 SYDVKM come from the germline V gene.

This clone came up a few times. The rearrangement links TRBV7-2 to TRBJ2-1; TRBD2 aligns across 12 bases. With 1 base clipped from V and 4 bases from J, the junction kept 5 bases outside the gene matches. There are 17 residues in the CDR3. Germline V gene data show CDR1 as SGHTA and CDR2 as FQGNSA. The DNA for the CDR3 is TGTGCCAGCAGCTTAGGACTAGCGGGAGCCTTATACAATGAGCAGTTCTTC. As protein: CASSLGLAGALYNEQFF. Based on the CDR3 plus reference TRBV7-2 and TRBJ2-1, the full variable domain is GAGVSQSPSNKVTEKGKDVELRCDPISGHTALYWYRQSLGQGLEFLIYFQGNSAPDKSGLPSDRFSAERTGGSVSTLTIQRTQQEDSAVYLCASSLGLAGALYNEQFFGPGTRLTVL.